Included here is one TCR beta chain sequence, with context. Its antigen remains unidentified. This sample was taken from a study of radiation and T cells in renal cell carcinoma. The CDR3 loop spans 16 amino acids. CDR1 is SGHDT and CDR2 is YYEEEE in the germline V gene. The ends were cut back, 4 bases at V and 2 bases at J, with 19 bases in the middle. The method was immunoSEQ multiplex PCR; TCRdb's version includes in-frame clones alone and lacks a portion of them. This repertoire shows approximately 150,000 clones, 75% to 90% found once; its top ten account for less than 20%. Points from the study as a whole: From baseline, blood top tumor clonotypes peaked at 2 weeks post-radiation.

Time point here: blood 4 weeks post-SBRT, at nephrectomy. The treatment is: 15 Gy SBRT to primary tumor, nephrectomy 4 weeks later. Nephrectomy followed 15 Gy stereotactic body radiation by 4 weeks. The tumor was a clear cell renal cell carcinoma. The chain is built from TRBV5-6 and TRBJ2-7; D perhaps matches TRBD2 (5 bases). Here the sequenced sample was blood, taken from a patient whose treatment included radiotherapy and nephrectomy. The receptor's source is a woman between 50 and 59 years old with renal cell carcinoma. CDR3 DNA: TGTGCCAGCAGCCTGGGCTGGGGTAGCGTCCCCTACGAGCAGTACTTC. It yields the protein CASSLGWGSVPYEQYF.